This T cell receptor beta chain was documented in a study of blood T cell repertoires in COVID-19. Study-level background: The origin of the acute and convalescent COVID-19 samples was the United States, Italy and Spain. In each case, the material was cDNA or gDNA derived from T cells, B-cell-depleted T cells, or PBMCs.

In this sample, this clone turned up once. CDR3 size: 15 residues. CDR1 is KGHSH and CDR2 is LQKENI in the germline V gene. Trimming took off 2 bases at V and 0 bases at J, with 10 bases between the two ends. In the original processing: The authors estimated nucleated cell counts from reference gene primer amplification. Some clones are missing from TCRdb's copy, which holds only in-frame ones; the method was immunoSEQ multiplex PCR. The D gene and trimming were derived from the DNA, and the V and J assignments and clone size from that table. The sample holds 400,000 to 550,000 clones, about 89% seen once.

The rearrangement uses TRBV18 and TRBJ2-5, with a weak D call TRBD2 (7 bases). The sequencing sample was made of peripheral blood. This clonotype originated in a woman aged 25 to 39 with acute or convalescent COVID-19. Here the CDR3 reads CASSPAGANQETQYF. Here the CDR3 DNA reads TGTGCCAGCTCACCAGCGGGGGCCAACCAAGAGACCCAGTACTTC. Full variable domain (remainder filled in from reference TRBV18 and TRBJ2-5): NAGVMQNPRHLVRRRGQEARLRCSPMKGHSHVYWYRQLPEEGLKFMVYLQKENIIDESGMPKERFSAEFPKEGPSILRIQQVVRGDSAAYFCASSPAGANQETQYFGPGTRLLVL.